The entry that follows covers one TCR beta chain sequence. V was trimmed by 6 bases and J by 4 bases, leaving 10 bases between them. Germline loops: CDR1 SGHAT, CDR2 FQNNGV. The CDR3 is 12 amino acids. Original processing notes: Using reference gene primer amplification, nucleated cell counts were estimated. Repertoires were generated with immunoSEQ multiplex PCR, while TCRdb's copy carries only in-frame clones and drops some. V and J calls and clone size come straight from that table; D and trimming were deduced from the DNA. Of about 440,000 clones in the sample, 87% were seen once. The sample comes from a study of blood T cell repertoires in COVID-19. Study at large: PBMCs, B-cell-depleted T cells, or T cells provided the cDNA or gDNA that made up the material.

Everyone who took part was about 18 to 90 years old, and they came from 20 to 25 US areas. Assignments of participants to cohorts depended upon their own reported clinical history. The source material was PBMCs or T cells enriched from blood (not recorded which). The clonotype was recovered from a woman younger than 35 with acute COVID-19. The chain uses TRBV11-2 and TRBJ2-7; D perhaps matches TRBD2 (5 bases). The CDR3 coding sequence is TGTGCCAGCAGTCCGGACTTGTACGAGCAGTACTTC. Translating gives CASSPDLYEQYF.